This TCR beta chain was identified during a study of control samples from healthy donors and cancer patients. The assay was immunoSEQ multiplex PCR, and TCRdb's table has in-frame clones only and misses some. The table includes 390,000 or so clones, approximately 92% detected once. The CDR3 runs 17 residues. Germline CDR1 reads MGHRA; CDR2 reads YSYEKL. Between the trimmed V and J ends, which lost 0 bases and 0 bases, there was a span of 12 bases. This rearrangement joins TRBV4-1 to TRBJ1-3, with D perhaps matching TRBD1 (5 bases). Sequencing was done on a sample of PBMCs. The origin of this receptor is a man aged 40-50 years with head and neck cancer. CDR3 bases: TGCGCCAGCAGCCAAGAGGACACCCAATTCTCTGGAAACACCATATATTTT. It codes for CASSQEDTQFSGNTIYF.